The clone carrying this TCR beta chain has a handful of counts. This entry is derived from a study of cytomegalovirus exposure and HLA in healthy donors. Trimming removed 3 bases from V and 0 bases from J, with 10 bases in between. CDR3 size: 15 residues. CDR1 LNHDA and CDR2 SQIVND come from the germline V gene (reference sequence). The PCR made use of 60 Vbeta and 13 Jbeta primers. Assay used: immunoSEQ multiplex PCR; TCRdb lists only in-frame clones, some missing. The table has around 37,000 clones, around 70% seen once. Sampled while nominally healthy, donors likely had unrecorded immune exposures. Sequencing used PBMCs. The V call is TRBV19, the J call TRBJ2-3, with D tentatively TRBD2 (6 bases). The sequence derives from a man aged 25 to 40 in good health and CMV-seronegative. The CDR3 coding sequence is TGTGCCAGTAGTATGGGGGGAGTCAGCACAGATACGCAGTATTTT. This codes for CASSMGGVSTDTQYF.